This T cell receptor beta chain originates from a study of T cells after yellow fever vaccination. Study context: SMART-Seq v4 Ultra Low Input prepared the low-cell-number fractions. The study's findings and limits: Relatively few clonotypes were ones that appeared in both CD4 and CD8 compartments. At approximately 96% for CD4 and 70% to 90% for CD8, most primary-vaccination clones showed up again after the booster. Repertoires obtained by FACS sorting could include abundant clonotypes that entered as contaminants from the bulk population.

V was shortened by 4 bases and J by 7 bases, with 20 bases between the two germline ends. The CDR3 covers 16 residues. CDR1 is SEHNR and CDR2 is FQNEAQ in the germline V gene (reference sequence). This clonotype has a count of ten or more. Its antigen is unidentified. TCRdb redid the calling of the 5' RACE reads with MiXCR, one entry per CDR3 protein. Found here are about 58,000 distinct CDR3 sequences, approximately 7.7% of them singletons; the top ten hold around 44%. This clonotype was obtained from a man between 18 and 35 years old who received the YFV17D yellow fever vaccine. This specimen consisted of CD8+ T cells sorted from PBMCs, obtained on the day of the first yellow fever vaccination. The chain couples TRBV7-9 to TRBJ2-1, with D maybe TRBD1 (6 bases). The CDR3, as DNA: TGTGCCAGCAGCTCGCAACGGACAGTTGAAAGGAATGAGCAGTTCTTC. Protein: CASSSQRTVERNEQFF.